Given below is one TCR beta chain in context. The data are from a study of control samples from healthy donors and cancer patients. Clones were sequenced by immunoSEQ multiplex PCR, and TCRdb holds only the in-frame ones, with some missing. The sample lists about 140,000 clones; roughly 92% were seen once. The TCR originated in a man aged 30-40 years in good health. The sample taken for sequencing was blood.

This CDR3 is CASGYSTGGLSGANVLTF. Here the CDR3 DNA reads TGTGCTAGTGGATACTCAACAGGGGGGTTGTCCGGGGCCAACGTCCTGACTTTC. V is TRBV12-5 and J is TRBJ2-6; 8 bases map to TRBD1. V gave up 6 bases and J gave up 4 bases; unmatched junction bases: 14. The CDR3 is made up of 18 amino acids. Per the germline V gene, CDR1 is LGHNT and CDR2 is FRNRAP. The full variable domain, its missing parts supplied by reference TRBV12-5 and TRBJ2-6, is DARVTQTPRHKVTEMGQEVTMRCQPILGHNTVFWYRQTMMQGLELLAYFRNRAPLDDSGMPKDRFSAEMPDATLATLKIQPSEPRDSAVYFCASGYSTGGLSGANVLTFGAGSRLTVL.